Listed here are 23 T cell receptor beta chains from one sample, sequenced in a study of blood T cell repertoires in COVID-19. The table came from immunoSEQ multiplex PCR; TCRdb's copy has only in-frame clones and leaves some out. The sample contains around 14,000 clones, about 90% of which appear only once. The material sequenced was peripheral blood. These receptors were obtained from a human donor in a cohort sampled during active COVID-19.

This chain links TRBV18 with TRBJ2-3, with TRBD2 identical over 10 bases. The junction had 21 bases not matched to a gene; V was cut back by 10 bases and J by 11 bases. The V gene's germline CDR1 is KGHSH and CDR2 LQKENI. The length of the CDR3 is 16 residues. CDR3 in DNA: TGTGCCACCTATCTCTCCTCTAGCGGGAGAACTGGTATGCAGTATTTT. This codes for CATYLSSSGRTGMQYF.

This chain uses TRBV10-3 with TRBJ2-4, with D maybe TRBD2 (6 bases). This CDR3 is built from 15 residues. The V gene's germline CDR1 is ENHRY and CDR2 SYGVKD. V shed 0 bases and J shed 1 base, with 7 bases lying between them. The CDR3 protein is CAISESAGAKNIQYF. Written as DNA, the CDR3 is TGTGCCATCAGTGAGTCGGCGGGGGCCAAAAACATTCAGTACTTC.

This rearrangement joins TRBV5-1 to TRBJ1-4, with unresolved D. V dropped 0 bases and J dropped 0 bases, with 6 bases sitting between them. CDR1 and CDR2 from the germline V gene are SGHRS and YFSETQ. CDR3 size: 15 residues. CDR3 in amino acids: CASSLVAATNEKLFF. In DNA form, the CDR3 reads TGCGCCAGCAGCTTGGTAGCTGCAACTAATGAAAAACTGTTTTTT.

J is TRBJ1-5 and V is TRBV7-4; TRBD1 matches at 8 bases. V lost 5 bases, J lost 4 bases, and 10 bases stayed unmatched. The CDR3 spans 16 residues. The germline V gene has CDR1 SGHVT and CDR2 SQSDAQ. The CDR3 protein is CASSDDRGCGNQPQHF. CDR3 coding DNA: TGTGCCAGCAGCGATGACAGGGGTTGTGGGAATCAGCCCCAGCATTTT.

This chain joins TRBV29-1 and TRBJ2-3; TRBD1 agrees at 8 bases. The germline gives CDR1 SQVTM, CDR2 ANQGSEA. V gave up 5 bases and J gave up 5 bases; unmatched junction bases: 9. This CDR3 has 14 amino acids. For the CDR3, the DNA is TGCAGCGTTCGACAGGGGAATGCGAGAGATACGCAGTATTTT. Encoded protein: CSVRQGNARDTQYF.

The chain recombines TRBV5-1 with TRBJ2-7; the match to TRBD1 covers 8 bases. The CDR3 covers 14 residues. Germline V gene lookup returns CDR1 SGHRS and CDR2 YFSETQ. V lost 5 bases, J lost 2 bases, and 6 bases stayed unmatched. This CDR3 reads CASRPTGDAYEQYF. CDR3 coding DNA: TGCGCCAGCAGACCGACAGGGGACGCCTACGAGCAGTACTTC.

CDR3 protein: CASSREVGGAGTEAFF. The DNA for the CDR3 is TGTGCCAGCTCACGAGAAGTTGGAGGGGCTGGAACTGAAGCTTTCTTT. J is TRBJ1-1 and V is TRBV18; possibly TRBD1 for D (5 bases). Looked up from germline, CDR1 is KGHSH and CDR2 is LQKENI. Between the trimmed V and J ends, which lost 4 bases and 5 bases, there was a span of 20 bases. This CDR3 comprises 16 residues.

This chain joins TRBV5-6 and TRBJ1-5; TRBD1 is a possible D gene (6 bases). The germline V gene has CDR1 SGHDT and CDR2 YYEEEE. V was cut by 4 bases and J by 6 bases, with 20 bases left in between. The CDR3 spans 16 residues. The CDR3 loop reads CASSIHARGAVQPQHF. Here the CDR3 DNA reads TGTGCCAGCAGCATTCACGCCCGGGGGGCGGTTCAGCCCCAGCATTTT. The full variable domain, with the rest looked up from reference TRBV5-6 and TRBJ1-5, is DAGVTQSPTHLIKTRGQQVTLRCSPKSGHDTVSWYQQALGQGPQFIFQYYEEEERQRGNFPDRFSGHQFPNYSSELNVNALLLGDSALYLCASSIHARGAVQPQHFGDGTRLSIL.

The chain carries TRBV19 and TRBJ2-5; possibly TRBD2 for D (7 bases). With 5 bases removed from V and 2 bases from J, the gap between germline ends came to 12 bases. Germline V gene data show CDR1 as LNHDA and CDR2 as SQIVND (reference sequence). The length of the CDR3 is 14 residues. The CDR3 protein is CASSEGGGQETQYF. CDR3 coding DNA: TGTGCCAGTAGTGAGGGGGGGGGTCAAGAGACCCAGTACTTC.

This clone was observed once. V and J are TRBV23-1 and TRBJ2-7; TRBD2 aligns across 9 bases. TRBV23-1 is treated as an ORF (open reading frame) with a function not yet certain. The CDR3 contains 15 residues. J lost 4 bases, V lost 0 bases, and 4 bases had no gene match. The CDR3 sequence: CASSQSSGSGYEQYF. The CDR3 DNA follows: TGCGCCAGCAGTCAATCTAGCGGGAGTGGTTACGAGCAGTACTTC.

The chain carries TRBV5-4 and TRBJ2-3; tentatively, D is TRBD1 (5 bases). The germline CDR1 and CDR2 sequences are SGHNT and YYREEE (reference sequence). The CDR3 runs to 16 residues. Trimming stripped 4 bases from V and 1 base from J, with 16 bases between. CDR3 region: CASSPLGALGTDTQYF. The CDR3 DNA reads TGTGCCAGCAGCCCGCTTGGGGCTTTAGGCACAGATACGCAGTATTTT.

The chain uses TRBV28 and TRBJ1-2; 10 bases are shared with TRBD1. V lost 5 bases, J lost 3 bases, and 9 bases stayed unmatched. Germline CDR1 MDHEN, CDR2 SYDVKM. The CDR3 extends over 16 amino acids. CDR3 residues: CASSLPGTGVDYGYTF. The CDR3 DNA is TGTGCCAGCAGTCTACCCGGGACAGGGGTCGACTATGGCTACACCTTC.

The chain has TRBV30 and TRBJ2-7; D is ambiguous. CDR1 and CDR2 from the germline V gene are GTSNPN and SVGIG (reference sequence). This CDR3 region has 14 residues. V was trimmed by 2 bases and J by 4 bases, leaving 15 bases between them. The CDR3 loop is CAWSRNIEPYEQYF. The CDR3 nucleotides read TGTGCCTGGAGTCGAAATATCGAGCCTTACGAGCAGTACTTC.

This chain connects TRBV5-4 to TRBJ2-7; 12 nucleotides align to TRBD2. J was trimmed by 1 base and V by 4 bases; bases with no gene match: 3. Germline loops: CDR1 SGHNT, CDR2 YYREEE (reference sequence). The CDR3 covers 15 residues. Written as DNA, the CDR3 is TGTGCCAGCAGCACAGGACTAGCGGGATCCTACGAGCAGTACTTC. This sequence encodes CASSTGLAGSYEQYF.

The chain joins TRBV7-6 to TRBJ2-5, with 9 bases that match TRBD1. CDR1 and CDR2 (germline): SGHVS, FNYEAQ. The length of the CDR3 is 14 residues. The V gene end was trimmed by 5 bases and the J gene end by 5 bases; junction bases not matched to a gene: 6. CDR3 sequence (DNA): TGTGCCAGCAGCAGGACAGGGGCTGGGGAGACCCAGTACTTC. It yields the protein CASSRTGAGETQYF. Based on the CDR3 plus reference TRBV7-6 and TRBJ2-5, the full variable domain is GAGVSQSPRYKVTKRGQDVALRCDPISGHVSLYWYRQALGQGPEFLTYFNYEAQQDKSGLPNDRFSAERPEGSISTLTIQRTEQRDSAMYRCASSRTGAGETQYFGPGTRLLVL.

The genes are TRBV5-1 and TRBJ2-1; 12 nucleotides align to TRBD2. V was pared by 0 bases and J by 7 bases, with 5 bases of the junction left unmatched. This CDR3 spans 16 amino acids. CDR1 SGHRS and CDR2 YFSETQ come from the germline V gene. CDR3 amino acids: CASSLAASGGANEQFF. In DNA, the CDR3 is TGCGCCAGCAGCTTGGCCGCTAGCGGGGGGGCGAATGAGCAGTTCTTC.

This clone was observed once. The rearrangement uses TRBV28 and TRBJ2-5; maybe TRBD2 (6 bases). Germline CDR1 and CDR2: MDHEN and SYDVKM. The CDR3 is 13 amino acids. Between the trimmed V and J ends, which lost 7 bases and 5 bases, there was a span of 14 bases. The CDR3 DNA follows: TGTGCCAGCAAGGAGGGGTGGTTGGAGACCCAGTACTTC. Its protein is CASKEGWLETQYF.

The chain couples TRBV2 to TRBJ2-1; weak D call: TRBD2 (5 bases). Per germline, CDR1 SNHLY and CDR2 FYNNEI. This CDR3 has 12 amino acids. V lost 3 bases and J lost 8, with 8 bases in between. CDR3 sequence reads: CASSDIGDEQFF. CDR3 bases: TGTGCCAGCAGTGACATCGGGGATGAGCAGTTCTTC.

This sequence joins TRBV12-1 and TRBJ2-3; the table's D call of TRBD2 was not tested on the DNA. TRBV12-1 is a listed pseudogene. The CDR3 consists of 16 residues. The DNA for the CDR3 is TGTGCCAGCATCACGCTAGCGGGGGGGTTCACAGATACGCAGTATTTT. This gives the protein CASITLAGGFTDTQYF.

The chain is built from TRBV5-1 and TRBJ2-7, with D possibly matching TRBD2 (5 bases). The CDR3 is 14 amino acids. V lost 4 bases, J lost 0 bases, and 11 bases lay in between. CDR1 and CDR2 from the germline V gene are SGHRS and YFSETQ. The CDR3 nucleotides are TGCGCCAGCAGCCCGGGATCGGACTCCTACGAGCAGTACTTC. It codes for CASSPGSDSYEQYF.

This chain uses TRBV5-4 with TRBJ2-1; TRBD1 might be the D (5 bases). Germline V gene data show CDR1 as SGHNT and CDR2 as YYREEE (reference sequence). V lost 1 base and J 6 bases, leaving 14 bases between the germline ends. The CDR3 totals 15 residues. The CDR3 here is CASSLIGQGLNEQFF. For the CDR3, the DNA is TGTGCCAGCAGCTTGATTGGGCAGGGCCTCAATGAGCAGTTCTTC.

This sequence joins TRBV24-1 and TRBJ2-5; 8 nucleotides align to TRBD2. The V gene end was trimmed by 6 bases and the J gene end by 1 base; junction bases not matched to a gene: 6. The germline V gene has CDR1 KGHDR and CDR2 SFDVKD. This CDR3 is 15 amino acids long. In nucleotides, the CDR3 is TGTGCCACCAGTCCAGCGGGAGAAGGCCAAGAGACCCAGTACTTC. It specifies CATSPAGEGQETQYF.

The rearrangement uses TRBV28 and TRBJ2-7, with 9 positions matching TRBD1. Unmatched junction bases numbered 8, after V lost 5 bases and J lost 0 bases. Germline V gene data show CDR1 as MDHEN and CDR2 as SYDVKM. The CDR3 spans 16 residues. The CDR3 protein is CASSPTGTGSSYEQYF. As DNA, the CDR3 is TGTGCCAGCAGTCCGACCGGGACAGGGAGCTCCTACGAGCAGTACTTC. Variable domain in full (rest from reference TRBV28 and TRBJ2-7): DVKVTQSSRYLVKRTGEKVFLECVQDMDHENMFWYRQDPGLGLRLIYFSYDVKMKEKGDIPEGYSVSREKKERFSLILESASTNQTSMYLCASSPTGTGSSYEQYFGPGTRLTVT.